This T cell receptor (beta chain) was identified in a study of cytomegalovirus exposure and HLA in healthy donors. Points from the study as a whole: Segments of the TCR beta V type were, in most cases, productive about 87% or about 30% of the time in an earlier analysis. The study recorded 164 TCR beta chains that were cytomegalovirus-associated. In a later analysis, TCR beta V- and J-gene trimming showed a link to a missense DCLRE1C variant.

The PCR made use of 60 Vbeta and 13 Jbeta primers. The method was immunoSEQ multiplex PCR; TCRdb's version includes in-frame clones alone and lacks a portion of them. The sample lists about 110,000 clones; 73% were seen once. The CDR3 totals 15 residues. CDR1 MNHEY and CDR2 SVGAGI come from the germline V gene. V lost 2 bases, J lost 5 bases, and 12 bases lay in between. On this clone itself: Its specificity is unknown.

The sequence was obtained from a young woman in good health and CMV-seronegative. Sequencing was done on a sample of PBMCs. The V gene is TRBV6-5, the J gene TRBJ1-4; D gene uncertain. CDR3 sequence reads: CASSYNHLTNEKLFF. CDR3 nucleotides: TGTGCCAGCAGTTACAACCACCTTACAAATGAAAAACTGTTTTTT.